This TCR beta chain is drawn from a study of T cells in Graves' hyperthyroidism and ophthalmopathy. Each person with ophthalmopathy scored at least 3 on the Clinical Activity Score, reached NOSPECS grade 4 or higher, and had been ill under 3 months. TCR beta CDR3 regions were amplified from RNA transcripts. With the HTBI primer set, the TCR CDR3 went through a first round of RT-PCR. Each CDR3 protein is one row after TCRdb ran MiXCR on the multiplex PCR reads. This table holds approximately 600,000 distinct CDR3 sequences, around 21% found once. Germline V gene sequence: CDR1 SQVTM, CDR2 ANQGSEA. This CDR3 has 15 amino acids. Trimming at V came to 2 bases and at J to 7 bases, leaving 11 bases not matched to a gene.

This sequence originates from a man in his thirties or forties with Graves' ophthalmopathy. Source material: blood. The chain has TRBV29-1 and TRBJ2-1; 7 positions match TRBD2. CDR3 sequence reads: CSVEPLASGENEQFF. The CDR3, as DNA: TGCAGCGTTGAACCCCTTGCTAGCGGCGAAAATGAGCAGTTCTTC.